This TCR beta chain is from a study of blood T cell repertoires in COVID-19. Study-wide background: PBMCs, B-cell-depleted T cells, or T cells provided the cDNA or gDNA that made up the material.

Participant ages covered about 18 to 89 years across 25 or so US areas. Germline V lookup: CDR1 MNHEY, CDR2 SVGAGI. Deletions cut 6 bases from V and 8 bases from J, with 19 bases between. The CDR3 is made up of 14 amino acids. Some clones are missing from TCRdb's copy, which holds only in-frame ones; the method was immunoSEQ multiplex PCR. Among under 300,000 clones listed, about 91% were seen once. The TCR was taken from a human donor in a cohort exposed to, infected with or recovered from COVID-19 (not recorded which). The donor label of this sample is uncertain. The rearrangement uses TRBV6-5 and TRBJ1-2, with no clear D. The sample taken for sequencing was PBMCs or T cells enriched from blood (not recorded which). CDR3 protein: CASSLTYSYEGYTF. CDR3 DNA: TGTGCCAGCAGCCTAACGTACTCTTATGAAGGCTACACCTTC.